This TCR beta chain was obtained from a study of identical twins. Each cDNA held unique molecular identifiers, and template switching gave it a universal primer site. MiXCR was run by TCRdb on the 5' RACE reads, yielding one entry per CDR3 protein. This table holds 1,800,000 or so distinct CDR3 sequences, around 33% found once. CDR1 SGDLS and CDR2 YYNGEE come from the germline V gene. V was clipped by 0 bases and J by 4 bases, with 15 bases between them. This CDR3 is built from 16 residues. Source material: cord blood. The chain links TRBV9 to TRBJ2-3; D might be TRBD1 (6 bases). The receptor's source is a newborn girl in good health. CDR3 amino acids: CASSVGSSPGADTQYF. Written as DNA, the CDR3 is TGTGCCAGCAGCGTAGGTTCCTCCCCAGGGGCAGATACGCAGTATTTT.